These T cell receptor beta chains were read from a single sample in a study of cytomegalovirus exposure and HLA in healthy donors. Libraries were prepared by immunoSEQ multiplex PCR; TCRdb keeps only in-frame clonotypes and omits some of them. The sample lists more than 140,000 clones; roughly 80% were seen once. Sequencing was done on a sample of PBMCs. These receptors were obtained from a female donor in good health and CMV-seronegative. The CDR3 runs from the conserved cysteine through the conserved F or W. Each record gives: CDR3 protein, CDR3 DNA, clone size, V gene, D gene, J gene. D genes are given only for firm matches. Size values are once, few and many counts, or a class for expanded clones, and some rows have none.

CDR3: CASNPPSDRGGEKLFF; DNA: TGTGCCAGCAACCCACCCTCAGACAGGGGAGGTGAAAAACTGTTTTTT; size: once; V: TRBV7-9; D: TRBD1; J: TRBJ1-4
CDR3: CASSGLGSIGEENF; DNA: TGTGCCAGCTCCGGACTAGGGAGCATCGGGGAGGAAAACTTC; size: NA; V: TRBV6-1; D: TRBD2; J: TRBJ2-7
CDR3: CAISESRQLNQPQHF; DNA: TGTGCCATCAGTGAGTCGAGACAGCTCAATCAGCCCCAGCATTTT; size: NA; V: TRBV10-3; D: NA; J: TRBJ1-5
CDR3: CASSPGGGQPQHF; DNA: TGTGCCAGCTCACCGGGGGGGGGTCAGCCCCAGCATTTT; size: NA; V: TRBV18; D: NA; J: TRBJ1-5
CDR3: CASSSDRGRIADTQYF; DNA: TGCGCCAGCAGCTCGGACAGGGGGCGTATTGCAGATACGCAGTATTTT; size: NA; V: TRBV5-1; D: TRBD1; J: TRBJ2-3
CDR3: CAIRGTGETQYF; DNA: TGTGCCATCAGGGGGACAGGGGAGACCCAGTACTTC; size: NA; V: TRBV10-3; D: TRBD1; J: TRBJ2-5
CDR3: CASSEALFGAGNTEAFF; DNA: TGTGCCAGCAGTGAAGCGCTCTTTGGAGCGGGGAACACTGAAGCTTTCTTT; size: NA; V: TRBV2; D: NA; J: TRBJ1-1
CDR3: CASSKEGSGNTIYF; DNA: TGTGCCAGCAGTAAGGAGGGATCTGGAAACACCATATATTTT; size: NA; V: TRBV6-1; D: NA; J: TRBJ1-3
CDR3: CASSRGGNYGYTF; DNA: TGTGCCAGCAGCCGAGGGGGAAACTATGGCTACACCTTC; size: NA; V: TRBV7-2; D: NA; J: TRBJ1-2
CDR3: CASSLDRGPNYTF; DNA: TGTGCCAGCAGCTTAGACAGGGGGCCCAACTACACCTTC; size: NA; V: TRBV11-2; D: TRBD1; J: TRBJ1-2
CDR3: CASSLTAGMNTEAFF; DNA: TGTGCCAGCAGCTTAACGGCAGGGATGAACACTGAAGCTTTCTTT; size: NA; V: TRBV7-3; D: NA; J: TRBJ1-1
CDR3: CASSLVGQGGTEAFF; DNA: TGTGCCAGCAGCTTAGTGGGGCAGGGGGGCACTGAAGCTTTCTTT; size: NA; V: TRBV7-9; D: TRBD1; J: TRBJ1-1
CDR3: CASSIRTVQQETQYF; DNA: TGTGCCAGCAGCATTAGGACAGTCCAACAAGAGACCCAGTACTTC; size: once; V: TRBV11-1; D: NA; J: TRBJ2-5
CDR3: CASRTGDGNTIYF; DNA: TGTGCCAGCAGGACAGGGGATGGAAACACCATATATTTT; size: NA; V: TRBV28; D: TRBD1; J: TRBJ1-3
CDR3: CASSAWDSGGNEQFF; DNA: TGTGCCAGCAGCGCGTGGGACTCCGGGGGCAATGAGCAGTTCTTC; size: NA; V: TRBV9; D: NA; J: TRBJ2-1
CDR3: CASSVGVFSHEQYF; DNA: TGCGCCAGCAGCGTGGGGGTATTTAGCCACGAGCAGTACTTC; size: NA; V: TRBV5-1; D: NA; J: TRBJ2-7
CDR3: CASSRPGDSLAKNIQYF; DNA: TGCGCCAGCAGCCGCCCAGGGGACAGTCTAGCCAAAAACATTCAGTACTTC; size: NA; V: TRBV4-1; D: TRBD1; J: TRBJ2-4
CDR3: CASSQVQGGAYEQYF; DNA: TGCGCCAGCAGCCAAGTCCAGGGGGGCGCCTACGAGCAGTACTTC; size: NA; V: TRBV4-1; D: NA; J: TRBJ2-7
CDR3: CASSFTGGAQSSYEQYF; DNA: TGCGCCAGCAGCTTTACAGGGGGCGCACAATCCTCCTACGAGCAGTACTTC; size: NA; V: TRBV5-1; D: TRBD1; J: TRBJ2-7
CDR3: CASSPATGAGNQPQHF; DNA: TGTGCCAGCAGCCCCGCCACAGGGGCTGGCAATCAGCCCCAGCATTTT; size: once; V: TRBV9; D: TRBD1; J: TRBJ1-5